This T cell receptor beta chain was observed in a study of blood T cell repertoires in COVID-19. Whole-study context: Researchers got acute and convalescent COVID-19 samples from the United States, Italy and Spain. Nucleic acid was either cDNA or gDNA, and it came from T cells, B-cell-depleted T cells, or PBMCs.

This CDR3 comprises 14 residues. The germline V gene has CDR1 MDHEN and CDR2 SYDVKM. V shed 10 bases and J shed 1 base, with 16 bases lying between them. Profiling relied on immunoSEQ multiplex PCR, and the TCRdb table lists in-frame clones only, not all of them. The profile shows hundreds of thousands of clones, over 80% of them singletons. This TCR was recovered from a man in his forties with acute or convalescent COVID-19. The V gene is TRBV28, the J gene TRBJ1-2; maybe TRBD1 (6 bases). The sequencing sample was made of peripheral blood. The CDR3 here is CATTDSSINYGYTF. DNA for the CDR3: TGTGCCACCACGGACAGTAGTATTAACTATGGCTACACCTTC.